The clone carrying this T cell receptor (beta chain) appeared a single time. The record originates from a study of CD8 T cells in Susac syndrome. The T cells that were sequenced for TCR beta were CD8+ and CD4+ cells from blood. It was treatment-naive patients with stable or active relapsing-remitting disease who made up the multiple sclerosis controls. Negative isolation was used for CD8+ and CD4+ T cells and FACS enrichment for TEMRA cells. cDNA came from roughly 0.53 to 1 ug RNA primed by random hexamers. Amplification of TCR beta CDR3 used immunoSEQ multiplex PCR across 54 Vbeta and 13 Jbeta. Using its own MiXCR run on the immunoSEQ multiplex PCR reads, TCRdb lists one record per CDR3 protein. The table lists 250,000 to 300,000 distinct CDR3 sequences, 70% to 90% of them singletons. The TCR originated in a human donor with multiple sclerosis. Sequenced: CD8+ T cells from PBMCs.

The CDR3 region is CATSDNPGQGVLGANVLTF. The CDR3 DNA is TGTGCCACCAGTGATAACCCGGGACAGGGAGTTCTGGGGGCCAACGTCCTGACTTTC. The chain is built from TRBV24-1 and TRBJ2-6, with TRBD1 identical over 9 bases. Germline V lookup: CDR1 KGHDR, CDR2 SFDVKD. The CDR3 consists of 19 residues. Germline trimming cut 3 bases from V and 4 bases from J; bases unmatched to any gene: 12.